The present TCR beta chain was sequenced within a study of blood T cell repertoires in COVID-19. Sequenced by immunoSEQ multiplex PCR; TCRdb stores in-frame clones only, minus some. Among 300,000 to 400,000 clones listed, about nine tenths were seen once. From germline, CDR1 is SGHTA and CDR2 FQGNSA. Trimming cost V 8 bases and J 6 bases; bases outside gene matches: 4. The CDR3 is made up of 12 amino acids. The receptor's source is a woman in her 70s with COVID-19, enrolled during active disease. This chain uses TRBV7-2 with TRBJ2-7, with 10 bases matching TRBD1. Sequences were obtained from peripheral blood. The CDR3 spells CASRDRGGEQYF. CDR3 nucleotides: TGTGCCAGCCGGGACAGGGGTGGCGAGCAGTACTTC.